This entry features one T cell receptor (beta chain) sequence. As yet, its antigen is unknown. Germline CDR1 reads SNHLY; CDR2 reads FYNNEI. Trimming took 7 bases from V and 3 from J, leaving 13 bases between them. The CDR3 covers 15 residues. With 60 Vbeta and 13 Jbeta primers, the PCR was carried out. Measured with immunoSEQ multiplex PCR; TCRdb has only the in-frame clones, and not every one. The sample lists roughly 110,000 clones, 65% to 80% occurring once. These data originate in a study of cytomegalovirus exposure and HLA in healthy donors. The study's findings and limits: In a later analysis, DRB1 alleles had the most associated TCRs; HLA-C alleles the fewest. Using a false discovery rate of 0.05, a later analysis showed that 15,000 to 20,000 TCR beta sequences were associated with HLA alleles.

Donors showed nominal health when sampled, although they likely had unrecorded immune exposures. Sequenced material: PBMCs. The clonotype comes from a female donor in good health and CMV-seronegative. This chain joins TRBV2 and TRBJ1-6; D perhaps matches TRBD1 (6 bases). CDR3 bases: TGTGCCAGCAAGGACAGCCCCAGCTATAATTCACCCCTCCACTTT. Its translation: CASKDSPSYNSPLHF.